The 17 T cell receptor beta chains below all came from one sample that was sequenced in a study of CD8 T cells in ankylosing spondylitis. TCRdb passed the 5' RACE reads through MiXCR, listing each CDR3 protein once. The sample holds approximately 140,000 distinct CDR3 sequences, 9.3% seen once. The sample comprised blood, either unsorted or a sorted T cell fraction (not recorded which). The source is a male donor with ankylosing spondylitis or in good health (not recorded which).

This clonotype appeared a few times. The chain links TRBV20-1 to TRBJ1-2; no clear D. V was trimmed by 1 base and J by 8 bases, leaving 11 bases between them. CDR1 DFQATT and CDR2 SNEGSKA come from the germline V gene (reference sequence). This CDR3 contains 12 residues. CDR3 in DNA: TGCAGTGCTAGAGTAGACGAACGGGGCTACACCTTC. It yields the protein CSARVDERGYTF.

This clonotype has at least ten counts. J is TRBJ2-5 and V is TRBV7-8; D is undetermined. V lost 1 base and J lost 4, with 7 bases in between. This CDR3 region has 13 residues. Germline V gene sequence: CDR1 SGHVS, CDR2 FQNEAQ. The CDR3 DNA is TGTGCCAGCAGCTTAGGTTCTATAGAGACCCAGTACTTC. Amino acid sequence: CASSLGSIETQYF.

This clonotype was observed at least ten times. The chain has TRBV6-5 and TRBJ2-1, with 7 bases aligning to TRBD2. CDR3 size: 16 residues. With V trimmed by 4 bases and J by 9 bases, 15 bases remained unmatched. Looked up from germline, CDR1 is MNHEY and CDR2 is SVGAGI. In nucleotides, the CDR3 is TGTGCCAGCAGTTCCGGTCGTCTAGCGGCCCAAGGTGAGCAGTTCTTC. The encoded protein is CASSSGRLAAQGEQFF.

Notes on this clonotype: An end of the junction differs from the germline gene, which may be a read error. The chain employs TRBV5-1 and TRBJ2-5, with TRBD1 identical over 7 bases. Germline-derived CDR1 and CDR2 are SGHRS and YFSETQ. CDR3 length: 16 residues. CDR3 bases: TGCGCCAGCACCAAGACGGGGACAGCTAACCAGGAGACCCAGTACTTC. Translation gives CASTKTGTANQETQYF. Full variable domain (rest looked up from reference TRBV5-1 and TRBJ2-5): KAGVTQTPRYLIKTRGQQVTLSCSPISGHRSVSWYQQTPGQGLQFLFEYFSETQRNKGNFPGRFSGRQFSNSRSEMNVSTLELGDSALYLCASTKTGTANQETQYFGPGTRLLVL.

This clonotype occurred many times. The J gene is TRBJ2-1, the V gene TRBV14; 7 bases are shared with TRBD2. The CDR3 runs to 16 residues. Germline lookup yields CDR1 SGHDN and CDR2 FVKESK. J was trimmed by 4 bases and V by 1 base; bases with no gene match: 7. The CDR3 protein is CASSQVRLAAYNEQFF. DNA for the CDR3: TGTGCCAGCAGCCAAGTGAGGCTAGCGGCGTACAATGAGCAGTTCTTC.

The sample holds many counts of this clonotype. The J gene is TRBJ2-6, the V gene TRBV27; 10 nucleotides match TRBD1. CDR1 MNHEY and CDR2 SMNVEV come from the germline V gene (reference sequence). CDR3 length equals 18 residues. J was trimmed by 0 bases and V by 5 bases; bases with no gene match: 7. CDR3 in amino acids: CASSIGQGGRSGANVLTF. The CDR3 bases are TGTGCCAGCAGTATCGGACAGGGGGGACGCTCTGGGGCCAACGTCCTGACTTTC.

In its sample, this clonotype was seen many times. J is TRBJ2-4 and V is TRBV20-1; D perhaps matches TRBD1 (5 bases). The CDR3 loop spans 17 amino acids. The V end was cut by 0 bases, the J end by 8 bases, with 23 bases between. Germline CDR1 reads DFQATT; CDR2 reads SNEGSKA (reference sequence). The CDR3 spells CSARDPGAAASVDIQYF. The CDR3 nucleotides are TGCAGTGCTAGAGATCCTGGGGCAGCAGCTTCCGTGGACATTCAGTACTTC.

The chain is built from TRBV20-1 and TRBJ1-2; 10 nucleotides match TRBD1. In germline, CDR1 is DFQATT, CDR2 SNEGSKA (reference sequence). The CDR3 is made up of 16 amino acids. V trimming: 5 bases; J trimming: 6 bases; junction bases outside the gene matches: 15. CDR3 protein: CSARYEKTGGVDGYTF. The CDR3 DNA sequence: TGCAGTGCTCGATACGAAAAGACAGGGGGCGTCGATGGCTACACCTTC.

For this clonotype: The junction differs from germline at one of its ends, possibly a read error. The CDR3 nucleotides are TGTGCTAGCAGCCTGGACAGCGCAGGGACGCAGTATTTT. This sequence encodes CASSLDSAGTQYF. The chain is built from TRBV7-7 and TRBJ2-3, with D maybe TRBD1 (6 bases). The CDR3 totals 13 residues. Germline V gene lookup returns CDR1 SSHAT and CDR2 FNYEAQ (reference sequence). Full variable domain (missing parts from reference TRBV7-7 and TRBJ2-3): GAGVSQSPRYKVTKRGQDVTLRCDPISSHATLYWYQQALGQGPEFLTYFNYEAQPDKSGLPSDRFSAERPEGSISTLTIQRTEQRDSAMYRCASSLDSAGTQYFGPGTRLTVL.

This clonotype showed up many times. The chain employs TRBV20-1 and TRBJ2-3; TRBD2 aligns across 8 bases. V shed 0 bases, J shed 4 bases, and the junction held 12 bases outside the gene matches. This CDR3 spans 17 amino acids. Germline loops: CDR1 DFQATT, CDR2 SNEGSKA (reference sequence). CDR3 sequence: CSARDRLSGSLADTQYF. The CDR3 region has the DNA TGCAGTGCTAGAGATCGTCTCAGCGGGAGTCTTGCAGATACGCAGTATTTT.

This clonotype was seen at least ten times. V usage is TRBV5-6 and J usage is TRBJ2-3; 8 bases line up with TRBD2. Germline CDR1 reads SGHDT; CDR2 reads YYEEEE. The CDR3 has 18 amino acids. V was clipped by 4 bases and J by 6 bases; unmatched bases: 19. The CDR3 loop reads CASSPQAPSGRPRDTQYF. The DNA of the CDR3 is TGTGCCAGCAGCCCCCAAGCCCCTAGCGGGCGACCTAGGGATACGCAGTATTTT.

The table lists this clonotype with many counts. The genes are TRBV6-1 and TRBJ2-7; no clear D gene. The V end was cut by 6 bases, the J end by 7 bases, with 19 bases between. Germline V gives CDR1 MNHNS, CDR2 SASEGT. CDR3 size: 14 residues. CDR3 in amino acids: CASRVIIDSGEQYF. The DNA of the CDR3 is TGTGCCAGCAGGGTGATTATTGACTCCGGGGAGCAGTACTTC.

This clonotype was picked up many times. The rearrangement joins TRBV20-1 to TRBJ2-3; D may be TRBD2 (6 bases). V shed 6 bases and J shed 2 bases, with 15 bases lying between them. From germline, CDR1 is DFQATT and CDR2 SNEGSKA (reference sequence). This CDR3 is built from 14 residues. CDR3 region: CSARKRASTDTQYF. In nucleotides, the CDR3 is TGCAGTGCGAGGAAGCGGGCTTCCACAGATACGCAGTATTTT.

The sample holds many counts of this clonotype. The chain uses TRBV5-1 and TRBJ1-2, with 7 positions matching TRBD1. The junction had 6 bases not matched to a gene; V was cut back by 4 bases and J by 6 bases. The CDR3 covers 13 residues. Germline CDR1 SGHRS, CDR2 YFSETQ. The CDR3 region has the DNA TGCGCCAGCAGCCAAGGGGGCCAGGATGGCTACACCTTC. Amino acid sequence: CASSQGGQDGYTF.

This clonotype was seen repeatedly, ten times or more. The rearrangement joins TRBV7-9 to TRBJ2-7; 9 positions agree with TRBD2. The germline gives CDR1 SEHNR, CDR2 FQNEAQ (reference sequence). The J segment lost 6 bases and the V segment lost 7 bases, leaving 10 bases of the junction unmatched. The CDR3 runs to 14 residues. The CDR3 nucleotides are TGTGCCAGCACGCTAGCGGGACCCAGGGGCGAGCAGTACTTC. It yields the protein CASTLAGPRGEQYF.

This clonotype has a count of ten or more. The chain has TRBV6-6 and TRBJ1-2; TRBD1 is a possible D gene (6 bases). From germline, CDR1 is MNHNY and CDR2 SVGAGI (reference sequence). This CDR3 region has 13 residues. V dropped 5 bases and J dropped 6 bases, with 13 bases sitting between them. DNA for the CDR3: TGTGCCAGCAGTCCCGGGACAAGTCATGGCTACACCTTC. Its protein product is CASSPGTSHGYTF.

This clonotype has only a few counts. This rearrangement joins TRBV12-3 or TRBV12-4 to TRBJ2-2; 7 nucleotides agree with TRBD1. The CDR3 spans 15 residues. V trimming: 6 bases; J trimming: 5 bases; junction bases outside the gene matches: 9. The CDR3 is CASRRQGVVTGELFF. DNA of the CDR3: TGTGCCAGCAGGAGACAGGGCGTTGTGACCGGGGAGCTGTTTTTT.